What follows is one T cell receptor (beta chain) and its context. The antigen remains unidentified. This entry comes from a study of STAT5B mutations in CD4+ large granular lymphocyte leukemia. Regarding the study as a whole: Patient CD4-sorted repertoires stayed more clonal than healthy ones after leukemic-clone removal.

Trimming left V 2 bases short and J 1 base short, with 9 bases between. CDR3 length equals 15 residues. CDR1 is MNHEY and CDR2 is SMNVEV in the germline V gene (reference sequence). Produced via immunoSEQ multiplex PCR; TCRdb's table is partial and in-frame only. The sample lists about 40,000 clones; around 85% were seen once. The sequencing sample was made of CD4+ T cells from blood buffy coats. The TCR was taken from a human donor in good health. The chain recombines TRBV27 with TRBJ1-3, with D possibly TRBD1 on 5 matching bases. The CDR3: CASSLGQGSGNTIYF. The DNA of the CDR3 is TGTGCCAGCAGTTTAGGGCAGGGATCTGGAAACACCATATATTTT.